What follows are 20 T cell receptor beta chains derived from one specimen sequenced in a study of cytomegalovirus exposure and HLA in healthy donors. The PCR was carried out with 60 Vbeta primers and 13 Jbeta primers. This table comes from immunoSEQ multiplex PCR, and its TCRdb copy is limited to in-frame clones, with some not included. The sample holds under 130,000 clones; 69% are singletons and the top ten take roughly 3.2%. The sample taken for sequencing was PBMCs. The receptor source for this set is a man aged 25-40 years in good health and CMV-seronegative.

On this clone itself: Other nucleotide sequences in the sample specify the same CDR3. The chain is built from TRBV6-1 and TRBJ1-1, with unresolved D. V dropped 4 bases and J dropped 0 bases, with 6 bases sitting between them. Germline CDR1 reads MNHNS; CDR2 reads SASEGT. This CDR3 is built from 13 residues. The CDR3 protein is CASSGVVNTEAFF. The CDR3 DNA follows: TGTGCCAGCAGTGGAGTAGTGAACACTGAAGCTTTCTTT.

The chain's CDR3 is CASSLTGGPGDGEQYF. Written as DNA, the CDR3 is TGTGCCAGCAGCTTAACGGGAGGGCCGGGTGATGGCGAGCAGTACTTC. The chain has TRBV7-2 and TRBJ2-7; 8 bases map to TRBD2. Germline CDR1 reads SGHTA; CDR2 reads FQGNSA. The CDR3 is 16 amino acids. V shed 2 bases, J shed 6 bases, and the junction held 12 bases outside the gene matches.

The rearrangement uses TRBV4-3 and TRBJ2-3, with D uncertain. Looked up from germline, CDR1 is LGHNA and CDR2 is YSLEER. V shed 0 bases and J shed 1 base, with 14 bases lying between them. CDR3 length: 17 amino acids. CDR3 residues: CASSQDRPRGGTDTQYF. DNA for the CDR3: TGCGCCAGCAGCCAAGATCGGCCCCGCGGCGGCACAGATACGCAGTATTTT.

CDR3 region: CASSRDRDFYEQYF. CDR3 nucleotide sequence: TGTGCCAGCAGCCGGGACAGGGATTTTTACGAGCAGTACTTC. The rearrangement links TRBV25-1 to TRBJ2-7; 9 bases are a match to TRBD1. Germline V gene sequence: CDR1 MGHDK, CDR2 SYGVNS. The CDR3 is made up of 14 amino acids. Trimming at V came to 6 bases and at J to 4 bases, leaving 7 bases not matched to a gene.

The V gene is TRBV6-6, the J gene TRBJ2-1; a possible D gene is TRBD2 (6 bases). The germline CDR1 and CDR2 sequences are MNHNY and SVGAGI (reference sequence). CDR3 length: 14 amino acids. Trimming cost V 5 bases and J 8 bases, with 16 bases left between them. The CDR3 DNA reads as TGTGCCAGCAGTCGGGACTTATTTACGGATGAGCAGTTCTTC. Translation gives CASSRDLFTDEQFF.

V usage is TRBV5-6 and J usage is TRBJ2-2; no firm D call. The germline CDR1 and CDR2 sequences are SGHDT and YYEEEE. CDR3 length: 15 residues. The germline V and J ends were trimmed by 6 bases and 2 bases, with 14 bases remaining between them. DNA for the CDR3: TGTGCCAGCATCCTGGGCCGTTCTAACACCGGGGAGCTGTTTTTT. The encoded protein is CASILGRSNTGELFF.

V usage is TRBV5-1 and J usage is TRBJ1-2; D is possibly TRBD1 (6 bases). This CDR3 region has 16 residues. CDR1 is SGHRS, CDR2 YFSETQ, per germline. The V end was cut by 0 bases, the J end by 7 bases, with 19 bases between. CDR3 in amino acids: CASSLVSTGAVFGYTF. In nucleotides, the CDR3 is TGCGCCAGCAGCTTGGTATCGACAGGCGCAGTTTTTGGCTACACCTTC.

The chain combines TRBV30 with TRBJ1-1; 7 bases are shared with TRBD1. V lost 2 bases to trimming and J lost 11 bases; unmatched junction nucleotides: 17. This CDR3 comprises 15 residues. CDR1 is GTSNPN, CDR2 SVGIG, per germline (reference sequence). CDR3 coding DNA: TGTGCCTGGAGTTCGCTCCGACAGGGAGCCCAGCAGGCTTTCTTT. Translating it yields CAWSSLRQGAQQAFF.

CDR3 coding DNA: TGTGCCAGCAGCTTCTATAGGACAGGGGGTCAGCCCCAGCATTTT. Its translation is CASSFYRTGGQPQHF. The chain has TRBV5-6 and TRBJ1-5; 10 bases fit TRBD1. CDR3 length: 15 amino acids. CDR1 and CDR2 from the germline V gene are SGHDT and YYEEEE. After removal of 2 bases from V and 6 bases from J, the junction contained 5 bases not matched to a gene.

This clone showed up just a few times. This chain connects TRBV6-5 to TRBJ1-2; D possibly corresponds to TRBD1 (6 bases). Trimming removed 7 bases from V and 5 bases from J, with 14 bases in between. The CDR3 covers 13 residues. CDR1 and CDR2 from the germline V gene are MNHEY and SVGAGI. CDR3 residues: CASNEGQGYGYTF. The CDR3 DNA reads as TGTGCCAGCAACGAGGGGCAGGGGTATGGCTACACCTTC.

The chain carries TRBV27 and TRBJ1-2; tentatively, D is TRBD1 (5 bases). V was trimmed by 6 bases and J by 7 bases, leaving 21 bases between them. The CDR3 runs to 15 residues. Germline CDR1 MNHEY, CDR2 SMNVEV (reference sequence). The CDR3 nucleotides are TGTGCCAGCAGCCCCCCGGGCGGGGGATTTAGTGGCTACACCTTC. It codes for CASSPPGGGFSGYTF.

The chain uses TRBV5-1 and TRBJ2-5; 7 bases agree with TRBD2. The V gene end was trimmed by 3 bases and the J gene end by 0 bases; junction bases not matched to a gene: 11. Germline V CDR1 and CDR2: SGHRS, YFSETQ. CDR3 length: 17 residues. The CDR3 loop reads CASSSGSGGSYQETQYF. The DNA for the CDR3 is TGCGCCAGCAGCTCCGGGAGTGGCGGGAGCTACCAAGAGACCCAGTACTTC.

This chain joins TRBV6-1 and TRBJ2-5; possible D gene TRBD2, 6 bases. Germline CDR1 and CDR2: MNHNS and SASEGT. The CDR3 is 19 residues long. V was cut by 1 base and J by 1 base, with 22 bases left in between. In DNA, the CDR3 is TGTGCCAGCAGTGAAGGTCATCGAGGCGGACGCGGGGCCCAAGAGACCCAGTACTTC. Its protein is CASSEGHRGGRGAQETQYF.

With regard to this clone: Other DNA sequences of this sample code for an identical CDR3. The rearrangement links TRBV5-1 to TRBJ2-7, with TRBD2 matching over 9 bases. Germline V gives CDR1 SGHRS, CDR2 YFSETQ. V shed 3 bases, J shed 1 base, and the junction held 2 bases outside the gene matches. The CDR3 has 14 residues. CDR3 sequence reads: CASSSTSGSYEQYF. The CDR3 DNA reads TGCGCCAGCAGCTCGACTAGCGGTTCCTACGAGCAGTACTTC.

The chain combines TRBV7-8 with TRBJ2-3; 7 positions match TRBD1. This CDR3 has 15 amino acids. J lost 6 bases, V lost 5 bases, and 11 bases had no gene match. Germline values: CDR1 SGHVS, CDR2 FQNEAQ. The CDR3 DNA reads TGTGCCAGCAGCCGCCCCCTGACAGGGTCTGATACGCAGTATTTT. Residues: CASSRPLTGSDTQYF. Filled out from reference TRBV7-8 and TRBJ2-3, the complete variable domain reads GAGVSQSPRYKVAKRGQDVALRCDPISGHVSLFWYQQALGQGPEFLTYFQNEAQLDKSGLPSDRFFAERPEGSVSTLKIQRTQQEDSAVYLCASSRPLTGSDTQYFGPGTRLTVL.

The chain has TRBV27 and TRBJ2-3; 9 nucleotides match TRBD2. CDR1 and CDR2 from the germline V gene are MNHEY and SMNVEV (reference sequence). The CDR3 sequence is 17 residues long. V dropped 5 bases and J dropped 3; count of bases not matched to a gene: 12. CDR3 nucleotides: TGTGCCAGCAGTCCCTCCCCCACTAGCGGGCCGACAGATACGCAGTATTTT. This encodes CASSPSPTSGPTDTQYF.

This clone came up a few times. This rearrangement joins TRBV7-9 to TRBJ1-2; the D gene is possibly TRBD1 (5 bases). Germline CDR1 is SEHNR and CDR2 is FQNEAQ (reference sequence). The CDR3 extends over 14 amino acids. Trimming cost V 5 bases and J 4 bases, with 14 bases left between them. CDR3 amino acids: CASSPDTVVYGYTF. The CDR3 nucleotides are TGTGCCAGCAGCCCGGACACAGTTGTCTATGGCTACACCTTC.

This clone has ten or more counts. The gene calls are TRBV11-3 and TRBJ2-2; D perhaps matches TRBD2 (5 bases). The CDR3 extends over 14 amino acids. Trimming pared 6 bases from V and 1 base from J, leaving 9 bases between. In germline, CDR1 is SGHNT, CDR2 YENEEA. The DNA for the CDR3 is TGTGCCAGCAGTGTCCGGGGGAACACCGGGGAGCTGTTTTTT. This codes for CASSVRGNTGELFF.

J is TRBJ2-6 and V is TRBV11-3; 7 nucleotides line up with TRBD1. The J segment lost 0 bases and the V segment lost 8 bases, leaving 16 bases of the junction unmatched. CDR3 length: 19 residues. In germline, CDR1 is SGHNT, CDR2 YENEEA. The CDR3 DNA reads TGTGCCAGCCTTCCTTGGGCCCAGGGGGTGACCTCTGGGGCCAACGTCCTGACTTTC. This sequence encodes CASLPWAQGVTSGANVLTF.

The V call is TRBV7-9, the J call TRBJ2-7, with 9 bases aligning to TRBD1. The CDR3 is 14 residues long. Germline CDR1 SEHNR, CDR2 FQNEAQ (reference sequence). Trimming at V came to 1 base and at J to 9 bases, leaving 7 bases not matched to a gene. CDR3 residues: CASSLGQGGSVQYF. The CDR3 coding sequence is TGTGCCAGCAGCTTAGGACAGGGGGGCTCGGTGCAGTACTTC. The full variable domain, with the rest looked up from reference TRBV7-9 and TRBJ2-7, is DTGVSQNPRHKITKRGQNVTFRCDPISEHNRLYWYRQTLGQGPEFLTYFQNEAQLEKSRLLSDRFSAERPKGSFSTLEIQRTEQGDSAMYLCASSLGQGGSVQYFGPGTRLTVT.